Sequencing of this T cell receptor beta chain was carried out in a study of regulatory T cells in long-lasting Graves disease. Turning to this clonotype: One end of the junction does not line up with germline, which may come from a read error.

Time point of the sample: newly diagnosed GD, antithyroid drugs for less than 3 months. Scientists built the TCR library using RNA that was extracted from PBMCs. A roughly 10-milliliter sample of peripheral blood was drawn into EDTA tubes. Arm-PCR of CDR3 regions and iRepertoire HTBI primers were the basis on which TCR beta libraries were built. TCRdb reanalysed the multiplex PCR reads using MiXCR and keeps one entry per CDR3 protein. Among 300,000 to 400,000 distinct CDR3 sequences, approximately 16% were seen once, and the ten largest hold 30%. The CDR3 covers 15 residues. The V gene's germline CDR1 is SGHRS and CDR2 YFSETQ. These same records also appear under a second study, on T cells in Graves' hyperthyroidism and ophthalmopathy. That source reports: The study defined stable Graves' hyperthyroidism as no ophthalmopathy progression within 18 months. Newly diagnosed patients aged 18 to 65 had hyperthyroidism of under 2 months' duration. First-round RT-PCR targeting the TCR CDR3 was performed with the HTBI primer set.

The receptor's source is a man aged 40-50 years with Graves disease. The J gene is TRBJ2-3, the V gene TRBV5-1; 10 bases map to TRBD2. This specimen was peripheral blood mononuclear cells (PBMCs), taken at new diagnosis, from a patient treated with antithyroid drugs. CDR3 protein: CASSPLAGNTDTQYF. DNA for the CDR3: TGTGCCAGCAGTCCACTAGCGGGGAACACAGATACGCAGTATTTT.